This record covers a single T cell receptor (beta chain). The data originate from a study of blood T cell repertoires in COVID-19. As for the study in general: There were acute and convalescent COVID-19 samples, and they came from the United States, Italy and Spain.

CDR3 length: 14 residues. V lost 4 bases and J lost 4; bases outside the gene matches: 3. In germline, CDR1 is SNHLY, CDR2 FYNNEI. TCRdb's table, derived via immunoSEQ multiplex PCR, lists solely in-frame clones and lacks some. The sample has 70,000 to 85,000 clones; around 83% are singletons. The V call is TRBV2, the J call TRBJ2-2, with TRBD1 matching over 7 bases. This sequence originates from a man aged 80 or over with active or convalescent COVID-19. The sample was peripheral blood. The CDR3 nucleotides are TGTGCCAGCAGTGGGAAGGGGGCCACCGGGGAGCTGTTTTTT. This gives the protein CASSGKGATGELFF.